This TCR beta chain appears in the sequencing data of a study of cytomegalovirus exposure and HLA in healthy donors. Whole-study context: Earlier, some 180 million T cells were analyzed, and about 100 million unique TCR beta sequences were found among them. Study results and limitations: TCR beta chains numbering some 150 were designated cytomegalovirus-associated. Common viral pathogens seemed to be connected with several of the most significant clusters, according to a later analysis.

In nominal health when sampled, donors likely had unrecorded immune exposures nonetheless. As regards this clone: What it binds is not known.

The CDR3 totals 16 residues. V shed 2 bases and J 4 bases; nucleotides not matched to a gene: 7. Germline V gives CDR1 SGHKS, CDR2 YYEKEE (reference sequence). The PCR had 60 Vbeta and 13 Jbeta primers. Here immunoSEQ multiplex PCR was the method, and the copy in TCRdb shows in-frame clones only, minus some. The sample's table shows tens of thousands of clones. V gene TRBV5-5 combines with J gene TRBJ1-4, with 8 positions matching TRBD1. Specimen: PBMCs. This TCR derives from a woman younger than 45 in good health and CMV-seronegative. CDR3 sequence: CASSFGDRGDNEKLFF. CDR3 nucleotides: TGTGCCAGCAGCTTCGGAGACAGGGGCGATAATGAAAAACTGTTTTTT.